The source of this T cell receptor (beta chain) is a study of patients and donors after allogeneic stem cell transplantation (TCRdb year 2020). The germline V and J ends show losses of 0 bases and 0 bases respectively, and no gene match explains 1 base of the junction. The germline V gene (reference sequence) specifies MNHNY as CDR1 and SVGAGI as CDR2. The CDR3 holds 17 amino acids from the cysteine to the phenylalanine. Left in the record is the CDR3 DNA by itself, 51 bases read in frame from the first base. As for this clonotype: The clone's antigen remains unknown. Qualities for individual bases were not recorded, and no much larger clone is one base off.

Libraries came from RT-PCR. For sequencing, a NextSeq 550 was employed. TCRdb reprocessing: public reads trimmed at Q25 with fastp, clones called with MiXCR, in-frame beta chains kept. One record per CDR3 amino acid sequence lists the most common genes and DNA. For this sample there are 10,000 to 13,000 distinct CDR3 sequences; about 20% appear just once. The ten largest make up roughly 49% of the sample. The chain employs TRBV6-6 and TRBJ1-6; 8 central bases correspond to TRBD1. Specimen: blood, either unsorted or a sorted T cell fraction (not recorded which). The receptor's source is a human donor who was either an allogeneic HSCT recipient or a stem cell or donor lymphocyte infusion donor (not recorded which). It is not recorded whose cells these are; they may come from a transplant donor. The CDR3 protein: CASSYSTGGSYNSPLHF. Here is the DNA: TGTGCCAGCAGTTACTCCACAGGGGGCTCCTATAATTCACCCCTCCACTTT.